This entry lists 25 T cell receptor beta chains sequenced from one sample in a study of blood T cell repertoires in COVID-19. TCRdb's copy holds only in-frame clones and misses some; the assay was immunoSEQ multiplex PCR. This sample yields 150,000 to 200,000 clones, of which about 84% are seen a single time; 4.5% to 5.5% belongs to the top ten. Source material: peripheral blood. These receptors came from a woman aged 25 to 45 with acute or convalescent COVID-19.

The rearrangement joins TRBV27 to TRBJ1-6; no definite D call. Germline CDR1 reads MNHEY; CDR2 reads SMNVEV (reference sequence). This CDR3 contains 14 residues. V lost 5 bases and J lost 9, with 14 bases in between. CDR3 sequence: CASSGPTALSPLHF. The CDR3 coding sequence is TGTGCCAGCAGTGGCCCTACAGCTCTTTCACCCCTCCACTTT.

CDR3 sequence reads: CATSRQGMLTEAFF. Written as DNA, the CDR3 is TGTGCCACCAGCAGACAGGGAATGCTGACTGAAGCTTTCTTT. The chain links TRBV15 to TRBJ1-1, with D maybe TRBD1 (5 bases). This CDR3 spans 14 amino acids. V dropped 2 bases and J dropped 5 bases, with 12 bases sitting between them. Germline V gene sequence: CDR1 LNHNV, CDR2 YYDKDF (reference sequence).

The chain joins TRBV2 to TRBJ2-1; 14 nucleotides agree with TRBD2. The CDR3 spans 16 residues. CDR1 and CDR2 from the germline V gene are SNHLY and FYNNEI. J was trimmed by 6 bases and V by 4 bases; bases with no gene match: 5. CDR3 DNA: TGTGCCAGCAGTGTGATGACTAGCGGGGGGGCCAATGAGCAGTTCTTC. It codes for CASSVMTSGGANEQFF.

V is TRBV29-1 and J is TRBJ1-1; D might be TRBD1 (5 bases). Germline V lookup: CDR1 SQVTM, CDR2 ANQGSEA. The germline V and J ends were trimmed by 4 bases and 5 bases, with 11 bases remaining between them. CDR3 length equals 12 residues. The CDR3 coding sequence is TGCAGCGTTGGAGGGGAGGGGACTGAAGCTTTCTTT. It specifies CSVGGEGTEAFF.

This sequence joins TRBV6-2 or TRBV6-3 and TRBJ2-2; the D gene is possibly TRBD2 (7 bases). Trimming shortened V by 0 bases and J by 6 bases, and 14 bases separated the two germline ends. The CDR3 runs to 16 residues. Germline V CDR1 and CDR2: MNHEY, SVGEGT. In DNA form, the CDR3 reads TGTGCCAGCAGTTACTCGACCCCGGGGGGCCCCGGGGAGCTGTTTTTT. It encodes CASSYSTPGGPGELFF.

CDR3 bases: TGCGCCAGCAGCTTGGTCAGCGACTACAATGAGCAGTTCTTC. Translated, it gives CASSLVSDYNEQFF. The chain employs TRBV5-1 and TRBJ2-1; D is undetermined. Deletions cut 0 bases from V and 3 bases from J, with 7 bases between. Germline V gene data show CDR1 as SGHRS and CDR2 as YFSETQ. This CDR3 is built from 14 residues.

The chain combines TRBV4-3 with TRBJ1-1, with D tentatively TRBD1 (5 bases). The length of the CDR3 is 15 residues. Deletions cut 0 bases from V and 4 bases from J, with 12 bases between. Germline CDR1 reads LGHNA; CDR2 reads YSLEER. The CDR3 protein is CASSQDRRGGTEAFF. CDR3 coding DNA: TGCGCCAGCAGCCAAGATAGGAGGGGTGGCACTGAAGCTTTCTTT.

The chain employs TRBV28 and TRBJ1-2; maybe TRBD1 (6 bases). Trimming left V 7 bases short and J 4 bases short, with 19 bases between. CDR1 MDHEN and CDR2 SYDVKM come from the germline V gene. The CDR3 spans 15 residues. The CDR3 spells CASNPRGILIYGYTF. The CDR3 DNA follows: TGTGCCAGCAACCCCAGGGGAATTCTTATCTATGGCTACACCTTC.

The chain uses TRBV7-9 and TRBJ1-4; tentative D call: TRBD1 (5 bases). The CDR3 length is 15 residues. Trimming took 5 bases from V and 6 from J, leaving 16 bases between them. Germline V lookup: CDR1 SEHNR, CDR2 FQNEAQ (reference sequence). The CDR3 reads CASSLPGQGYEKLFF. The CDR3 nucleotides read TGTGCCAGCAGCCTACCCGGGCAGGGTTATGAAAAACTGTTTTTT.

This rearrangement joins TRBV3-1 (or the pseudogene TRBV3-2) to TRBJ1-1; the D is unclear. Trimming cost V 1 base and J 11 bases, with 14 bases left between them. Germline values: CDR1 LGHDT, CDR2 YNNKEL (reference sequence). The CDR3 runs to 13 residues. In DNA form, the CDR3 reads TGTGCCAGCAGCCAAGTTATAGTCGGTGCGGCTTTCTTT. Translating it yields CASSQVIVGAAFF.

The chain recombines TRBV20-1 with TRBJ1-5, with a possible D match to TRBD1 (6 bases). V lost 3 bases and J lost 7, with 13 bases in between. This CDR3 has 13 residues. The germline gives CDR1 DFQATT, CDR2 SNEGSKA (reference sequence). The DNA for the CDR3 is TGCAGTGCTAGTAGGCAGGGGAAACAGCCCCAGCATTTT. Encoded protein: CSASRQGKQPQHF.

The CDR3 sequence: CASSLPSPGNEQFF. CDR3 DNA: TGTGCCAGCAGTCTCCCTAGTCCAGGGAATGAGCAGTTCTTC. V usage is TRBV28 and J usage is TRBJ2-1; weak D call: TRBD1 (5 bases). Deletions cut 5 bases from V and 7 bases from J, with 15 bases between. CDR1 is MDHEN and CDR2 is SYDVKM in the germline V gene. The CDR3 has 14 amino acids.

Turning to this clone: Other DNA sequences in this specimen translate into the identical CDR3. The chain links TRBV4-3 to TRBJ1-6; TRBD1 might be the D (5 bases). Germline CDR1 and CDR2: LGHNA and YSLEER. This CDR3 region has 16 residues. Trimming cost V 2 bases and J 9 bases, with 17 bases left between them. CDR3 sequence (DNA): TGCGCCAGCAGCCAACAGTCAGGGAAGACGGGTTCACCCCTCCACTTT. Amino acids: CASSQQSGKTGSPLHF.

J is TRBJ2-3 and V is TRBV5-1; D is undetermined. V was clipped by 3 bases and J by 7 bases, with 9 bases between them. The CDR3 contains 12 residues. In germline, CDR1 is SGHRS, CDR2 YFSETQ. The CDR3 DNA reads as TGCGCCAGCAGCTCGCGAGAGTATACGCAGTATTTT. Translation: CASSSREYTQYF.

The chain is built from TRBV7-2 and TRBJ2-2, with 11 bases matching TRBD2. This CDR3 region has 16 residues. Per the germline V gene, CDR1 is SGHTA and CDR2 is FQGNSA. Trimming took 4 bases from V and 7 from J; bases not matched to a gene: 8. The chain's CDR3 is CASSSLATSGSGELFF. The CDR3 bases are TGTGCCAGCAGCTCCCTGGCAACTAGCGGGAGCGGGGAGCTGTTTTTT.

This clone was found a few times. The chain combines TRBV27 with TRBJ1-1; 7 nucleotides line up with TRBD1. The V and J ends lost 7 bases and 3 bases, in that order; junction bases with no gene match: 8. The CDR3 has 14 amino acids. From germline, CDR1 is MNHEY and CDR2 SMNVEV (reference sequence). The CDR3 loop is CASTNRGWDTEAFF. The CDR3 DNA follows: TGTGCCAGCACCAACAGGGGTTGGGACACTGAAGCTTTCTTT.

This clone occurred a few times. This chain's CDR3 is CAVSGSFGNTIYF. CDR3 bases: TGTGCGGTGAGCGGATCCTTTGGAAACACCATATATTTT. The chain employs TRBV2 and TRBJ1-3; no definite D call. CDR1 SNHLY and CDR2 FYNNEI come from the germline V gene. The CDR3 is 13 amino acids.

In this sample, this clone turned up a few times. The V and J genes are TRBV7-9 and TRBJ2-7; 7 bases line up with TRBD2. The CDR3 is made up of 14 amino acids. The junction had 2 bases not matched to a gene; V was cut back by 3 bases and J by 0 bases. Germline assignment: CDR1 SEHNR and CDR2 FQNEAQ (reference sequence). CDR3 loop: CASSFGGSSYEQYF. As DNA, the CDR3 is TGTGCCAGCAGCTTCGGGGGGAGCTCCTACGAGCAGTACTTC. The whole variable domain, remainder taken from reference TRBV7-9 and TRBJ2-7, is DTGVSQNPRHKITKRGQNVTFRCDPISEHNRLYWYRQTLGQGPEFLTYFQNEAQLEKSRLLSDRFSAERPKGSFSTLEIQRTEQGDSAMYLCASSFGGSSYEQYFGPGTRLTVT.

The chain joins TRBV7-8 to TRBJ2-7; 8 bases are shared with TRBD1. Trimming removed 5 bases from V and 4 bases from J; junction bases left unmatched: 4. CDR1 is SGHVS and CDR2 is FQNEAQ in the germline V gene. CDR3 size: 13 residues. This chain's CDR3 is CASSERTGYEQYF. Here the CDR3 DNA reads TGTGCCAGCAGCGAGCGGACAGGGTACGAGCAGTACTTC.

The V and J genes are TRBV11-2 and TRBJ2-7; TRBD2 is a possible D gene (5 bases). The length of the CDR3 is 15 residues. Trimming shortened V by 3 bases and J by 0 bases, and 12 bases separated the two germline ends. Per the germline V gene, CDR1 is SGHAT and CDR2 is FQNNGV. CDR3 coding DNA: TGTGCCAGCAGCTTGAGCGGTTCAAGCTCCTACGAGCAGTACTTC. It specifies CASSLSGSSSYEQYF.

This clone occurred once. The chain is built from TRBV29-1 and TRBJ2-5; 10 bases agree with TRBD1. Germline loops: CDR1 SQVTM, CDR2 ANQGSEA. Trimming removed 5 bases from V and 5 bases from J; junction bases left unmatched: 8. The CDR3 is 14 residues long. CDR3 sequence reads: CSVRDRGLRETQYF. DNA for the CDR3: TGCAGCGTTAGAGACAGGGGGCTCAGGGAGACCCAGTACTTC.

The chain joins TRBV27 to TRBJ2-1; 13 nucleotides line up with TRBD2. Germline V CDR1 and CDR2: MNHEY, SMNVEV (reference sequence). CDR3 length equals 15 residues. J was trimmed by 5 bases and V by 3 bases; bases with no gene match: 1. The CDR3 is CASSLGLAGNNEQFF. For the CDR3, the DNA is TGTGCCAGCAGTTTGGGACTAGCGGGAAACAATGAGCAGTTCTTC.

The chain joins TRBV6-5 to TRBJ1-5; D unclear. Between the trimmed V and J ends, which lost 10 bases and 0 bases, there was a span of 16 bases. CDR1 and CDR2 from the germline V gene are MNHEY and SVGAGI. The CDR3 extends over 15 amino acids. The CDR3 DNA sequence: TGTGCCATCCGTATACAGATTTTTAGCAATCAGCCCCAGCATTTT. Translating it yields CAIRIQIFSNQPQHF.

J is TRBJ1-3 and V is TRBV27, with a tentative D call TRBD1 (6 bases). V lost 5 bases and J 0 bases, leaving 20 bases between the germline ends. The CDR3 spans 18 residues. CDR1 MNHEY and CDR2 SMNVEV come from the germline V gene (reference sequence). CDR3 protein: CASSPWVLTGFSGNTIYF. DNA of the CDR3: TGTGCCAGCAGTCCTTGGGTCCTGACAGGTTTCTCTGGAAACACCATATATTTT.

The chain links TRBV6-5 to TRBJ2-5, with D possibly being TRBD2 (6 bases). V dropped 6 bases and J dropped 4 bases, with 12 bases sitting between them. This CDR3 spans 13 amino acids. The germline V gene encodes CDR1 MNHEY and CDR2 SVGAGI. Here the CDR3 reads CASRSGSLETQYF. The CDR3 DNA follows: TGTGCCAGCAGATCCGGGAGCCTAGAGACCCAGTACTTC.